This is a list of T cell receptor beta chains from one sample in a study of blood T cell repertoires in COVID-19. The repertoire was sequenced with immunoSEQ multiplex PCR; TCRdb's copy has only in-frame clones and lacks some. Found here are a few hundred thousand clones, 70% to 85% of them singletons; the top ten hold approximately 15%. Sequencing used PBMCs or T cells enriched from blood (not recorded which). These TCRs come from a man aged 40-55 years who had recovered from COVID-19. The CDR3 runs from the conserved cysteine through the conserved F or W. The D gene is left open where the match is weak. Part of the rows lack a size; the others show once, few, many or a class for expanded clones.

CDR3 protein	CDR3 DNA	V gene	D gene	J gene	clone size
CASSFRGGLNEKLFF	TGTGCCAGCAGTTTTCGCGGCGGACTTAATGAAAAACTGTTTTTT	TRBV27	NA	TRBJ1-4	NA
CATSATPGQGGHEQYF	TGTGCCACCAGTGCAACACCGGGACAGGGGGGCCACGAGCAGTACTTC	TRBV24-1	TRBD1	TRBJ2-7	once
CASSFLQAIDNSPLHF	TGTGCCAGCAGCTTCTTACAGGCGATCGATAATTCACCCCTCCACTTT	TRBV5-4	NA	TRBJ1-6	NA
CASSSAPGREKNSPLHF	TGCGCCAGCAGCTCTGCTCCTGGCAGGGAAAAGAATTCACCCCTCCACTTT	TRBV4-1	NA	TRBJ1-6	NA
CASSSTGESYEQYF	TGCGCCAGCAGCTCCACGGGGGAATCCTACGAGCAGTACTTC	TRBV5-1	NA	TRBJ2-7	NA
CASSLEWGDSPLHF	TGTGCCAGCAGCTTGGAATGGGGGGATTCACCCCTCCACTTT	TRBV5-4	NA	TRBJ1-6	NA
CASSLVGGRETQYF	TGTGCCAGCAGCTTAGTAGGGGGAAGAGAGACCCAGTACTTC	TRBV7-9	NA	TRBJ2-5	NA
CASSLTGQGTNEKLFF	TGTGCCAGCAGTTTAACCGGACAGGGAACTAATGAAAAACTGTTTTTT	TRBV27	TRBD1	TRBJ1-4	NA
CATSYSSGYEQYF	TGTGCCACCTCGTACTCTAGCGGTTACGAGCAGTACTTC	TRBV15	TRBD2	TRBJ2-7	NA
CASSRRPGTNPGELFF	TGTGCCAGCAGCCGCCGCCCAGGGACAAATCCCGGGGAGCTGTTTTTT	TRBV7-2	NA	TRBJ2-2	NA
CASSPTTGGVRNQPQHF	TGTGCCAGCTCACCCACTACAGGGGGTGTCCGGAATCAGCCCCAGCATTTT	TRBV18	TRBD1	TRBJ1-5	NA
CASNAGQTNEKLFF	TGTGCCAGTAACGCGGGACAGACTAATGAAAAACTGTTTTTT	TRBV2	TRBD1	TRBJ1-4	NA
CASSILLTGNTEAFF	TGTGCCAGTAGTATCCTATTAACAGGGAACACTGAAGCTTTCTTT	TRBV19	NA	TRBJ1-1	few
CASSSSTGFRQPQHF	TGTGCCAGCAGCTCCTCGACAGGGTTCAGGCAGCCCCAGCATTTT	TRBV7-8	TRBD1	TRBJ1-5	NA
CASSSEGPYEQYF	TGCGCCAGCAGCTCGGAGGGACCCTACGAGCAGTACTTC	TRBV5-1	NA	TRBJ2-7	NA
CASSLIGGGAETQYF	TGTGCCAGCAGCCTAATAGGCGGGGGGGCAGAGACCCAGTACTTC	TRBV7-2	TRBD2	TRBJ2-5	few
CASSHAVGRRAAEAFF	TGTGCCAGCAGCCACGCGGTTGGGCGGAGGGCAGCTGAAGCTTTCTTT	TRBV5-4	NA	TRBJ1-1	NA
CASRPRTSGNYNEQFF	TGTGCCAGCAGACCACGGACTAGCGGGAATTACAATGAGCAGTTCTTC	TRBV27	TRBD2	TRBJ2-1	NA
CASSSQGEDSPLHF	TGCGCCAGCAGCTCCCAGGGGGAGGATTCACCCCTCCACTTT	TRBV5-1	TRBD1	TRBJ1-6	NA
CAWGGSEETQYF	TGTGCCTGGGGGGGGTCAGAAGAGACCCAGTACTTC	TRBV30	NA	TRBJ2-5	once
CAISDPTGGSAYNEQFF	TGTGCCATCAGTGACCCCACGGGTGGGAGTGCGTACAATGAGCAGTTCTTC	TRBV10-3	NA	TRBJ2-1	few
CASSYAAASGGYTF	TGTGCCAGCAGCTACGCGGCGGCGTCGGGTGGCTACACCTTC	TRBV7-9	NA	TRBJ1-2	NA
CASSSQGQLNTEAFF	TGTGCCAGCAGTTCCCAAGGACAGTTGAACACTGAAGCTTTCTTT	TRBV5-4	NA	TRBJ1-1	NA
CASRLADNSPLHF	TGTGCCAGCAGGTTGGCTGATAATTCACCCCTCCACTTT	TRBV2	NA	TRBJ1-6	once
CASSLTSGGLNTGELFF	TGTGCCAGCAGCCTAACTAGCGGGGGCTTGAACACCGGGGAGCTGTTTTTT	TRBV11-2	TRBD2	TRBJ2-2	few
CASSAQTGAGNTIYF	TGTGCCAGCAGCGCCCAGACAGGGGCCGGAAACACCATATATTTT	TRBV9	TRBD1	TRBJ1-3	NA
CASSMIVETDTQYF	TGTGCCAGTAGTATGATCGTCGAGACAGATACGCAGTATTTT	TRBV19	NA	TRBJ2-3	NA
CASSYHEGQRRYTF	TGTGCCAGCAGTTACCACGAGGGTCAGAGGCGCTACACCTTC	TRBV6-7	NA	TRBJ1-2	NA
CASSAGQGSLSYEQYF	TGTGCCAGCAGCGCCGGTCAGGGATCCCTCTCCTACGAGCAGTACTTC	TRBV2	NA	TRBJ2-7	NA
CSVRQGNNSPLHF	TGCAGCGTTAGACAGGGTAATAATTCACCCCTCCACTTT	TRBV29-1	TRBD1	TRBJ1-6	NA
CASSSGTIFADTQYF	TGTGCCAGCAGTTCCGGGACTATCTTCGCAGATACGCAGTATTTT	TRBV6-6	TRBD2	TRBJ2-3	NA
CATIDRRGGNEQFF	TGTGCCACGATCGACCGAAGGGGGGGGAATGAGCAGTTCTTC	TRBV7-2	NA	TRBJ2-1	NA
CASSRRDTTYNEQFF	TGCGCCAGCAGCCGCCGGGACACAACCTACAATGAGCAGTTCTTC	TRBV5-1	NA	TRBJ2-1	NA
CASSYNSNQPQHF	TGTGCCAGCAGTTACAATAGCAATCAGCCCCAGCATTTT	TRBV12-3/TRBV12-4	NA	TRBJ1-5	NA
CASSFGLSSYEQYF	TGCGCCAGCAGCTTTGGACTTTCGTCCTACGAGCAGTACTTC	TRBV5-1	NA	TRBJ2-7	NA
CASSLQGDEQYF	TGTGCCAGCAGCTTACAGGGCGACGAGCAGTACTTC	TRBV7-9	NA	TRBJ2-7	NA
CASSPGLAGVYEQYF	TGTGCCAGTAGTCCGGGACTAGCGGGGGTGTACGAGCAGTACTTC	TRBV19	TRBD2	TRBJ2-7	NA
CASKLTLNSPLHF	TGTGCCAGCAAATTGACTCTTAATTCACCCCTCCACTTT	TRBV3-1/TRBV3-2	NA	TRBJ1-6	NA
CASRVTSGTGELFF	TGTGCCAGCAGGGTGACTAGCGGAACCGGGGAGCTGTTTTTT	TRBV2	TRBD2	TRBJ2-2	NA
CSVDDTGTGSSYEQYF	TGCAGCGTGGATGACACCGGGACAGGGAGTTCCTACGAGCAGTACTTC	TRBV29-1	TRBD1	TRBJ2-7	NA
CASSGGGATNEKLFF	TGTGCCAGCAGCGGGGGAGGAGCAACTAATGAAAAACTGTTTTTT	TRBV5-4	NA	TRBJ1-4	NA
CASSRQGRGTQYF	TGTGCCAGCAGCCGACAGGGCCGGGGTACGCAGTATTTT	TRBV7-3	TRBD1	TRBJ2-3	NA
CASTLGTGQETQYF	TGTGCCAGCACCTTAGGGACAGGACAAGAGACCCAGTACTTC	TRBV7-7	TRBD1	TRBJ2-5	once
CASSPDGQGNQPQHF	TGTGCCAGCAGCCCCGATGGACAGGGCAATCAGCCCCAGCATTTT	TRBV2	TRBD1	TRBJ1-5	NA
CATSVSGTAYNEQFF	TGTGCCACCAGTGTCTCCGGGACAGCTTACAATGAGCAGTTCTTC	TRBV24-1	TRBD1	TRBJ2-1	NA
CASSRSLAVSSTDTQYF	TGTGCCAGCAGCAGGAGCTTAGCGGTTTCTAGCACAGATACGCAGTATTTT	TRBV5-6	NA	TRBJ2-3	NA
CASSQGARTGGVYEQYF	TGCGCCAGCAGCCAAGGAGCTCGGACAGGGGGGGTCTACGAGCAGTACTTC	TRBV4-1	TRBD1	TRBJ2-7	NA
CASSEWDTPVKPQHF	TGTGCCAGCAGTGAATGGGACACACCCGTAAAGCCCCAGCATTTT	TRBV2	NA	TRBJ1-5	NA
CASSFTGGEGEAFF	TGCGCCAGCAGCTTTACAGGGGGAGAGGGTGAAGCTTTCTTT	TRBV5-1	TRBD1	TRBJ1-1	NA